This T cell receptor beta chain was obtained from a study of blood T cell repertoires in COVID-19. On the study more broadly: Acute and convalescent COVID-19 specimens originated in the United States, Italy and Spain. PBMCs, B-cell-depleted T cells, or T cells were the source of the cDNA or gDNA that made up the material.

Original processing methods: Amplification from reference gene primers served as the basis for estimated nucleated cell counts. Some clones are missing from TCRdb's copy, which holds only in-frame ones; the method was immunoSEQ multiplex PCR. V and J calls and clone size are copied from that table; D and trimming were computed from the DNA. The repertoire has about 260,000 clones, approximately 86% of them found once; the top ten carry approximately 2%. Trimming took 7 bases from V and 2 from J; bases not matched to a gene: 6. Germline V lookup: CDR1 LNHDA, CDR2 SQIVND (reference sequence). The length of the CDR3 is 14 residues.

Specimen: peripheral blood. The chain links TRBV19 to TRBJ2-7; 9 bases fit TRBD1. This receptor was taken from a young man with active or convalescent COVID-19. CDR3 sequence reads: CASTDRGAPYEQYF. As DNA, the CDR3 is TGTGCCAGTACTGACAGGGGGGCCCCCTACGAGCAGTACTTC. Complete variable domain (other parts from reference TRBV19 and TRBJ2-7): DGGITQSPKYLFRKEGQNVTLSCEQNLNHDAMYWYRQDPGQGLRLIYYSQIVNDFQKGDIAEGYSVSREKKESFPLTVTSAQKNPTAFYLCASTDRGAPYEQYFGPGTRLTVT.